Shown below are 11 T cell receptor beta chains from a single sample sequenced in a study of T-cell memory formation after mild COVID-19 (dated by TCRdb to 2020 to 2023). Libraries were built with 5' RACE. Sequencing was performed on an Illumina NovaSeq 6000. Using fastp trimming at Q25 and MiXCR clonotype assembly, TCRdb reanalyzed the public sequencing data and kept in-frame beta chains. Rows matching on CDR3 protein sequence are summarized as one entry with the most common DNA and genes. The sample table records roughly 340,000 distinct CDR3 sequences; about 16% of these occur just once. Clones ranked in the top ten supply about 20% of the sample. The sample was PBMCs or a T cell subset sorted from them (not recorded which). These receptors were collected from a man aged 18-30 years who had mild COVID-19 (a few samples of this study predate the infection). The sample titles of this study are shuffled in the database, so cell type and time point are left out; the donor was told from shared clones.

CDR3 residues: CASSLGAGNDSPLHF. The CDR3 DNA is TGTGCCAGCAGTTTGGGGGCAGGGAACGATTCACCCCTCCACTTT. This sequence joins TRBV28 and TRBJ1-6; possible D gene TRBD1, 6 bases. Germline-derived CDR1 and CDR2 are MDHEN and SYDVKM. The CDR3 runs to 15 residues. Trimming stripped 3 bases from V and 8 bases from J, with 14 bases between.

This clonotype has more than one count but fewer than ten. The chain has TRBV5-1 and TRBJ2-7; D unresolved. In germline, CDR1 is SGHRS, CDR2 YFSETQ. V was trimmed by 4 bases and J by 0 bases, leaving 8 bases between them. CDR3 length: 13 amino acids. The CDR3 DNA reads TGCGCCAGCAGCCCCTCGAGCTCCTACGAGCAGTACTTC. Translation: CASSPSSSYEQYF.

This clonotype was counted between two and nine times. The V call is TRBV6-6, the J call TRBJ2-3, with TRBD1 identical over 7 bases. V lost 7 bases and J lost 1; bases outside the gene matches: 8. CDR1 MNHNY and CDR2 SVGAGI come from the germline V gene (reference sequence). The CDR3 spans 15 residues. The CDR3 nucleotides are TGTGCCAGCACCCTCCAGGGGGTTCGCACAGATACGCAGTATTTT. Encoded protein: CASTLQGVRTDTQYF.

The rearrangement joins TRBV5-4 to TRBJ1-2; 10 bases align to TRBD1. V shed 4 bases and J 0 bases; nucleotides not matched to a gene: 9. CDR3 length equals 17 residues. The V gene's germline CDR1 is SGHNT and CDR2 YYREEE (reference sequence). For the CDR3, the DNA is TGTGCCAGCAGCGAGGGGACAGGGGCGGATTCTAACTATGGCTACACCTTC. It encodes CASSEGTGADSNYGYTF.

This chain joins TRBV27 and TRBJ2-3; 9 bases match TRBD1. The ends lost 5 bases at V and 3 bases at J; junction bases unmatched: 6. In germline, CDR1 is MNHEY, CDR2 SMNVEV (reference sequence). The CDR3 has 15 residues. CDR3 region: CASSHGTGRTDTQYF. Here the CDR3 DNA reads TGTGCCAGCAGTCATGGGACAGGGAGGACAGATACGCAGTATTTT.

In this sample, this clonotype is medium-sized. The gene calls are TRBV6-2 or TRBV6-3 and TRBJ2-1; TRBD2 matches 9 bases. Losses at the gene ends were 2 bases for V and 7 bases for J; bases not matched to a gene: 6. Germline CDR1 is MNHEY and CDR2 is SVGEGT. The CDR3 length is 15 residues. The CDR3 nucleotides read TGTGCCAGCAGTTACGAGGTAGCGGGGGCAAATGAGCAGTTCTTC. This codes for CASSYEVAGANEQFF.

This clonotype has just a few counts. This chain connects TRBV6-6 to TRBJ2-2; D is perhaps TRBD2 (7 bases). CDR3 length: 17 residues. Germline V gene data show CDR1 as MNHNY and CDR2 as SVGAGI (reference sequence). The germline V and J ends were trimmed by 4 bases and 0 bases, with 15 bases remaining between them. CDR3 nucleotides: TGTGCCAGCAGTTTCGTGGCGGGGGCCGCGAACACCGGGGAGCTGTTTTTT. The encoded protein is CASSFVAGAANTGELFF.

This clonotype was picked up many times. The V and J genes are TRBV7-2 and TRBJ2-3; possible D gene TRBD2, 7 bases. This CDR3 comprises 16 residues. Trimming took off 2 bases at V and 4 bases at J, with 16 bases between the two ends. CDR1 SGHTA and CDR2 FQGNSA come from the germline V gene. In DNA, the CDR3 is TGTGCCAGCAGCTTAAGAGGGGGGGGTGTCGCAGATACGCAGTATTTT. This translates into CASSLRGGGVADTQYF.

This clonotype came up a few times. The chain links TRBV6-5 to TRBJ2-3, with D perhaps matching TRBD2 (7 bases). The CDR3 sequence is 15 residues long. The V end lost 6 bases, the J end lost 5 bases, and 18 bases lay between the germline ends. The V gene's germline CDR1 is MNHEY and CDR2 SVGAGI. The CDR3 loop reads CASSLLWGGQDTQYF. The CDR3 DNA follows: TGTGCCAGCAGCCTACTCTGGGGGGGACAAGATACGCAGTATTTT.

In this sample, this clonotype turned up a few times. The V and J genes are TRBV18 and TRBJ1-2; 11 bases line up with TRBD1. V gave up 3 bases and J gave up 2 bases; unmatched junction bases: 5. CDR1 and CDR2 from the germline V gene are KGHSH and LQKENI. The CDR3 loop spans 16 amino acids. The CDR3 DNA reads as TGTGCCAGCTCACCGGAGGGACAGGGGGGGAACTATGGCTACACCTTC. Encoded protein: CASSPEGQGGNYGYTF.

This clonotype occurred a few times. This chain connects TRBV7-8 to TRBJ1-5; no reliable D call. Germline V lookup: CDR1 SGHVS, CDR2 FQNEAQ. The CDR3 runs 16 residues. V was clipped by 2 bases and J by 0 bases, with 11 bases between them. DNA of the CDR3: TGTGCCAGCAGCTTAAGGGAGGTGGATAGCAATCAGCCCCAGCATTTT. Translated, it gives CASSLREVDSNQPQHF. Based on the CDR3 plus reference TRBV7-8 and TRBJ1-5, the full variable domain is GAGVSQSPRYKVAKRGQDVALRCDPISGHVSLFWYQQALGQGPEFLTYFQNEAQLDKSGLPSDRFFAERPEGSVSTLKIQRTQQEDSAVYLCASSLREVDSNQPQHFGDGTRLSIL.